The source of this T cell receptor beta chain is a study of early T cells in non-severe SARS-CoV-2 infection. Study-level background: Sequenced bulk RNA came from whole blood that was unsorted, and chains were unpaired.

This CDR3 region has 11 residues. The table lists this clonotype with a few counts. Researchers attached unique molecular identifiers to individual cDNA molecules. TCRdb passed the 5' RACE reads through MiXCR, listing each CDR3 protein once. The top ten clones hold under 4.5% of a sample with some 57,000 distinct CDR3 sequences, approximately 10% of them seen once. The material sequenced was whole blood, taken at baseline. The receptor's source is an adult who was a healthcare worker with PCR-confirmed SARS-CoV-2 infection or an uninfected control (not recorded which). V usage is TRBV21-1 and J usage is TRBJ2-5. TRBV21-1 is shown as a pseudogene. The DNA for the CDR3 is TGTGCCAGCAGCACCGGAGAGACCCAGTACTTC. Amino acid sequence: CASSTGETQYF.